One sample yielded the 5 T cell receptor beta chains listed below, sequenced in a study of T cells in women clearing cervical HPV infection (dated by TCRdb to the late 2010s). Library method: the immunoSEQ multiplex PCR assay. Here the immuneACCESS table is served through TCRdb, limited to in-frame sequences with V and J called. Missing clones are a known gap in these copies; in checked studies unresolved V genes cover under half, and the rest lacks a known reason. The sample's own table lists 40,000 to 55,000 clones. Approximately 0.98% of the sample goes to the ten largest clones. Sequencing was done on a sample of blood buffy coat. These receptors all come from a woman aged 18-70 years with a cervical HPV16 infection that either progressed to CIN3+ or cleared (not recorded which).

Notes on this clone: The CDR3 extends 3 residues past the end of the read, so its final part is completed from the germline J gene. The chain has TRBV18 and TRBJ1-2; 7 bases are shared with TRBD1. Germline CDR1 and CDR2: KGHSH and LQKENI. The CDR3 has 14 amino acids. V dropped 1 base and J dropped 5; count of bases not matched to a gene: 4. CDR3 sequence: CASSPRRGEYGYTF. CDR3 bases read: TGTGCCAGCTCACCACGCAGGGGGGAGTATGGC.

Remarks on this clone: The read is 3 residues too short to cover the CDR3 end, so that end is filled in from the germline J gene. The genes are TRBV20-1 and TRBJ2-2; possibly TRBD1 for D (7 bases). Germline V gene lookup returns CDR1 DFQATT and CDR2 SNEGSKA (reference sequence). The CDR3 spans 13 residues. This CDR3 reads CSAAGTVGEKLFF. The CDR3 bases that were read are TGCAGTGCTGCGGGGACAGTTGGTGAAAAG.

Points on this clone: The CDR3 end is not reached by the read, which stops 3 residues before it; the germline J gene fills it in. This rearrangement joins TRBV2 to TRBJ1-3, with D maybe TRBD1 (6 bases). CDR3 length: 16 amino acids. The germline V gene has CDR1 SNHLY and CDR2 FYNNEI. The ends were cut back, 5 bases at V and 2 bases at J, with 16 bases in the middle. The CDR3 spells CASSLQGRETGNTIYF. The sequenced CDR3 bases are TGTGCCAGCAGTCTACAGGGACGTGAAACTGGAAACACC.

Note on this clone: With the read ending 3 residues before the CDR3 end, the germline J gene is used to fill in that end. V gene TRBV19 combines with J gene TRBJ1-1, with a possible D match to TRBD1 (5 bases). Germline CDR1 is LNHDA and CDR2 is SQIVND (reference sequence). The V and J ends lost 10 bases and 5 bases respectively, with 14 bases between them. The CDR3 covers 12 residues. CDR3 DNA (partial): TGTGCCACCTCCGCGGGGGGAACTGAA. Translated, it gives CATSAGGTE. The full CDR3 reads CATSAGGTEAFF. Filled out from reference TRBV19 and TRBJ1-1, the complete variable domain reads DGGITQSPKYLFRKEGQNVTLSCEQNLNHDAMYWYRQDPGQGLRLIYYSQIVNDFQKGDIAEGYSVSREKKESFPLTVTSAQKNPTAFYLCATSAGGTEAFFGQGTRLTVV.

Regarding this clone: The read comes to an end 3 residues before the CDR3 does, leaving the germline J gene to fill in the end. The gene calls are TRBV2 and TRBJ2-7; D possibly corresponds to TRBD1 (5 bases). CDR3 length: 13 residues. The V end lost 1 base, the J end lost 3 bases, and 7 bases lay between the germline ends. Germline CDR1 is SNHLY and CDR2 is FYNNEI. The CDR3: CASSEDRYYEQYF. The CDR3 bases that were read are TGTGCCAGCAGTGAAGACAGGTACTACGAG.